The 21 T cell receptor beta chains below were found in one sample sequenced in a study of T cells in Graves' hyperthyroidism and ophthalmopathy. Amplification of TCR beta CDR3 regions used RNA as the template. First-round RT-PCR with HTBI primers amplified the TCR CDR3 region. TCRdb fed the multiplex PCR reads into MiXCR, producing one record per CDR3 protein. The sample records some 650,000 distinct CDR3 sequences, around 15% being singletons. The sequencing sample was made of blood. These receptors were taken from a woman in her forties with Graves' ophthalmopathy.

The chain couples TRBV9 to TRBJ2-2, with D possibly TRBD2 on 5 matching bases. V lost 4 bases and J lost 13, with 11 bases in between. The germline CDR1 and CDR2 sequences are SGDLS and YYNGEE. The CDR3 covers 11 residues. CDR3: CASSPGGWLFF. The CDR3 DNA reads as TGTGCCAGCAGCCCCGGAGGCTGGCTGTTTTTT.

This clonotype has at least ten counts. The gene calls are TRBV2 and TRBJ2-1, with TRBD2 matching over 9 bases. The CDR3 extends over 15 amino acids. V gave up 6 bases and J gave up 8 bases; unmatched junction bases: 11. Germline V gives CDR1 SNHLY, CDR2 FYNNEI. The CDR3: CASRPLAGSADEQFF. The CDR3 coding sequence is TGTGCCAGCAGACCCCTAGCGGGATCGGCCGATGAGCAGTTCTTC.

This clonotype was picked up many times. The rearrangement uses TRBV7-3 and TRBJ2-1, with 9 bases fitting TRBD2. The CDR3 runs to 13 residues. The germline gives CDR1 SGHTA, CDR2 FQGTGA. V trimming: 5 bases; J trimming: 11 bases; junction bases outside the gene matches: 7. The CDR3 sequence: CASSMTSGLKQFF. CDR3 nucleotide sequence: TGTGCCAGCAGCATGACTAGCGGCCTTAAGCAGTTCTTC.

In this sample, this clonotype turned up a few times. The chain combines TRBV28 with TRBJ1-2; D not certain. Germline V lookup: CDR1 MDHEN, CDR2 SYDVKM. The CDR3 contains 13 residues. Deletions cut 6 bases from V and 4 bases from J, with 12 bases between. CDR3 sequence (DNA): TGTGCCAGCAGCCGGGGTAATGGCTATGGCTACACCTTC. Protein product: CASSRGNGYGYTF.

At least ten counts were recorded for this clonotype. The gene calls are TRBV11-2 and TRBJ2-7, with a possible D match to TRBD1 (5 bases). The V end lost 2 bases, the J end lost 6 bases, and 11 bases lay between the germline ends. This CDR3 has 13 amino acids. Germline-derived CDR1 and CDR2 are SGHAT and FQNNGV. This chain's CDR3 is CASSLWTNGEQYF. CDR3 bases: TGTGCCAGCAGCTTATGGACAAATGGCGAGCAGTACTTC.

This clonotype was picked up many times. This chain uses TRBV7-9 with TRBJ2-3, with TRBD2 identical over 7 bases. Per the germline V gene, CDR1 is SEHNR and CDR2 is FQNEAQ (reference sequence). J was trimmed by 0 bases and V by 7 bases; bases with no gene match: 4. The CDR3 is 14 amino acids. The CDR3, as DNA: TGTGCCAGCACTCTAGCGGATAGCACAGATACGCAGTATTTT. It translates to CASTLADSTDTQYF. Full variable domain (missing parts from reference TRBV7-9 and TRBJ2-3): DTGVSQNPRHKITKRGQNVTFRCDPISEHNRLYWYRQTLGQGPEFLTYFQNEAQLEKSRLLSDRFSAERPKGSFSTLEIQRTEQGDSAMYLCASTLADSTDTQYFGPGTRLTVL.

Only a few counts were recorded for this clonotype. This chain uses TRBV5-5 with TRBJ2-5; the D is unclear. Judging by the DNA end, TRBJ2-1 fits better; the J call may be wrong. The germline V gene has CDR1 SGHKS and CDR2 YYEKEE (reference sequence). The CDR3 runs 13 residues. CDR3 in amino acids: CASSPGTQETQFF. CDR3 nucleotide sequence: TGTGCCAGCAGCCCGGGTACCCAAGAGACCCAGTTCTTC.

The chain recombines TRBV20-1 with TRBJ2-1; 8 bases align to TRBD2. The CDR3 runs 16 residues. Germline CDR1 and CDR2: DFQATT and SNEGSKA (reference sequence). The junction had 10 bases not matched to a gene; V was cut back by 3 bases and J by 3 bases. CDR3 nucleotide sequence: TGCAGTGCTAGTCCCCGGACTAGCACAAACTACAATGAGCAGTTCTTC. It encodes CSASPRTSTNYNEQFF.

This clonotype was counted many times. The rearrangement links TRBV24-1 to TRBJ2-7; TRBD2 matches 9 bases. Germline lookup yields CDR1 KGHDR and CDR2 SFDVKD. The CDR3 is 13 residues long. V shed 9 bases and J 3 bases; nucleotides not matched to a gene: 5. CDR3 nucleotide sequence: TGTGCCACCGGGACAGCGGGGGGCTACGAGCAGTACTTC. It is translated as CATGTAGGYEQYF.

This clonotype was observed many times. The chain combines TRBV2 with TRBJ2-1, with no clear D. Trimming pared 6 bases from V and 7 bases from J, leaving 7 bases between. CDR3 length: 11 residues. In germline, CDR1 is SNHLY, CDR2 FYNNEI. Here the CDR3 DNA reads TGTGCCAGCAGGGCGGAAAATGAGCAGTTCTTC. The encoded protein is CASRAENEQFF.

This chain uses TRBV7-9 with TRBJ2-1, with D tentatively TRBD1 (6 bases). The ends were cut back, 4 bases at V and 6 bases at J, with 22 bases in the middle. CDR1 is SEHNR and CDR2 is FQNEAQ in the germline V gene (reference sequence). The length of the CDR3 is 17 residues. DNA of the CDR3: TGTGCCAGCAGCTCTTCTACTAGGGGGTTTTTGGGCAATGAGCAGTTCTTC. Its protein product is CASSSSTRGFLGNEQFF.

V is TRBV7-6 and J is TRBJ2-7, with D perhaps TRBD1 (6 bases). This CDR3 is 15 amino acids long. The germline V gene has CDR1 SGHVS and CDR2 FNYEAQ. V gave up 6 bases and J gave up 2 bases, with 17 bases separating them. The CDR3: CASSPPDSAPYEQYF. The CDR3 DNA is TGTGCCAGCAGTCCCCCGGACAGCGCGCCCTACGAGCAGTACTTC.

The chain uses TRBV9 and TRBJ1-2, with TRBD1 as a possible D gene (5 bases). This CDR3 comprises 16 residues. From germline, CDR1 is SGDLS and CDR2 YYNGEE. Trimming took off 3 bases at V and 1 base at J, with 16 bases between the two ends. The CDR3 DNA follows: TGTGCCAGCAGCGCCGGGTCCGGGGCGGGTAACTATGGCTACACCTTC. Translated, it gives CASSAGSGAGNYGYTF.

This clonotype was seen a single time. The V and J genes are TRBV7-9 and TRBJ2-3; 10 positions agree with TRBD2. The CDR3 runs 16 residues. Trimming removed 5 bases from V and 2 bases from J; junction bases left unmatched: 7. Germline V gene sequence: CDR1 SEHNR, CDR2 FQNEAQ (reference sequence). CDR3 region: CASSVGSGGYTDTQYF. The DNA of the CDR3 is TGTGCCAGCAGCGTAGGTAGCGGGGGGTACACAGATACGCAGTATTTT.

At least ten counts were recorded for this clonotype. This sequence joins TRBV20-1 and TRBJ2-5; TRBD2 matches 8 bases. CDR3 size: 14 residues. V shed 1 base and J 1 base; nucleotides not matched to a gene: 2. CDR1 and CDR2 (germline): DFQATT, SNEGSKA (reference sequence). In nucleotides, the CDR3 is TGCAGTGCTAGAGGTAGCGGGGCCCAAGAGACCCAGTACTTC. As protein: CSARGSGAQETQYF.

This clonotype was counted many times. The gene calls are TRBV28 and TRBJ1-6; 9 bases agree with TRBD1. Germline V gives CDR1 MDHEN, CDR2 SYDVKM. V shed 6 bases and J 10 bases; nucleotides not matched to a gene: 7. The CDR3 contains 14 residues. CDR3 in amino acids: CASSAGTGTSPLHF. The CDR3 region has the DNA TGTGCCAGCAGCGCCGGGACAGGGACGTCACCCCTCCACTTT.

This clonotype was seen a few times. J is TRBJ2-1 and V is TRBV5-5; D call uncertain. CDR3 length equals 16 residues. The ends were cut back, 0 bases at V and 0 bases at J, with 10 bases in the middle. CDR1 and CDR2 (germline): SGHKS, YYEKEE (reference sequence). CDR3 residues: CASSLDRPSSYNEQFF. The DNA for the CDR3 is TGTGCCAGCAGCTTGGATCGTCCAAGCTCCTACAATGAGCAGTTCTTC.

This chain joins TRBV6-2 or TRBV6-3 and TRBJ1-6, with a possible D match to TRBD1 (5 bases). CDR1 is MNHEY and CDR2 is SVGEGT in the germline V gene. The V end lost 6 bases, the J end lost 7 bases, and 13 bases lay between the germline ends. CDR3 size: 14 residues. Here the CDR3 DNA reads TGTGCCAGCAGCGACCGCCGGGGGAATTCACCCCTCCACTTT. As protein: CASSDRRGNSPLHF.

This chain joins TRBV12-3 or TRBV12-4 and TRBJ1-3, with D perhaps matching TRBD1 (5 bases). The germline V and J ends were trimmed by 6 bases and 0 bases, with 9 bases remaining between them. The CDR3 runs to 14 residues. CDR3 bases: TGTGCCAGCAGGTGGGGGAACTCTGGAAACACCATATATTTT. This codes for CASRWGNSGNTIYF.

The chain is built from TRBV18 and TRBJ1-6; D might be TRBD1 (6 bases). V was clipped by 4 bases and J by 5 bases, with 18 bases between them. CDR1 and CDR2 from the germline V gene are KGHSH and LQKENI. There are 17 residues in the CDR3. The CDR3 nucleotides are TGTGCCAGCTCACTCCATGTGCAGGGGCCAGATAATTCACCCCTCCACTTT. It yields the protein CASSLHVQGPDNSPLHF.

This chain joins TRBV6-2 or TRBV6-3 and TRBJ1-2, with 7 bases that match TRBD1. The CDR3 length is 16 residues. CDR1 and CDR2 from the germline V gene are MNHEY and SVGEGT. Trimming cost V 2 bases and J 7 bases; bases outside gene matches: 13. The CDR3 region has the DNA TGTGCCAGCAGTTACCGGGACAGATTCCCTAAGGGTGGCTACACCTTC. As protein: CASSYRDRFPKGGYTF.